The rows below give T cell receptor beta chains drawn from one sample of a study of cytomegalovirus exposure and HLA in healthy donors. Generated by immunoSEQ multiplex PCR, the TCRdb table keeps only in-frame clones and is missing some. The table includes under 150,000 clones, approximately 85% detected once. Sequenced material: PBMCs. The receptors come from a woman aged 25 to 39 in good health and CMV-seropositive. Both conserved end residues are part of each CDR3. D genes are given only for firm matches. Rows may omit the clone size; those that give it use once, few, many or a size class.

CDR3: CASSQDNQAPYEQYF
DNA: TGCGCCAGCAGCCAAGACAATCAGGCCCCCTACGAGCAGTACTTC
V: TRBV4-1
size: .
D: .
J: TRBJ2-7

CDR3: CASTTRPGQGGNEQFF
DNA: TGTGCCAGCACCACCAGACCTGGACAGGGGGGGAATGAGCAGTTCTTC
V: TRBV13
size: .
D: TRBD1
J: TRBJ2-1

CDR3: CASSQMGTGGNEQYF
DNA: TGTGCCAGCAGCCAGATGGGGACAGGGGGAAACGAGCAGTACTTC
V: TRBV4-2
size: .
D: TRBD1
J: TRBJ2-7

CDR3: CASSPGTTNEKLFF
DNA: TGTGCCAGCAGCCCCGGGACAACTAATGAAAAACTGTTTTTT
V: TRBV5-6
size: .
D: .
J: TRBJ1-4

CDR3: CASSSGYGETQYF
DNA: TGTGCCAGCAGTTCGGGGTATGGGGAGACCCAGTACTTC
V: TRBV27
size: once
D: .
J: TRBJ2-5

CDR3: CASSPRIFSPLHF
DNA: TGTGCCAGCAGCCCGCGTATTTTTTCACCCCTCCACTTT
V: TRBV9
size: .
D: .
J: TRBJ1-6

CDR3: CASSLDFYSSYEQYF
DNA: TGCGCCAGCAGCTTGGACTTTTATAGCTCCTACGAGCAGTACTTC
V: TRBV5-1
size: .
D: .
J: TRBJ2-7

CDR3: CAIADRGVYNEQFF
DNA: TGTGCCATTGCGGACAGGGGCGTCTACAATGAGCAGTTCTTC
V: TRBV27
size: .
D: TRBD1
J: TRBJ2-1

CDR3: CASSPGQGWTEAFF
DNA: TGTGCCAGCAGCCCGGGACAGGGTTGGACTGAAGCTTTCTTT
V: TRBV7-2
size: .
D: TRBD1
J: TRBJ1-1

CDR3: CAISRTGEDGNTIYF
DNA: TGTGCCATCAGCCGGACAGGGGAAGACGGAAACACCATATATTTT
V: TRBV10-3
size: .
D: TRBD1
J: TRBJ1-3

CDR3: CRGRGAGGYTF
DNA: TGCCGGGGCCGGGGGGCGGGGGGCTACACCTTC
V: TRBV20-1
size: .
D: .
J: TRBJ1-2

CDR3: CARQGHEQFF
DNA: TGTGCCAGACAGGGCCATGAGCAGTTCTTC
V: TRBV2
size: .
D: .
J: TRBJ2-1

CDR3: CSVYLGGSYEQYF
DNA: TGCAGCGTTTACCTAGGGGGCAGCTACGAGCAGTACTTC
V: TRBV29-1
size: .
D: TRBD1
J: TRBJ2-7

CDR3: CASSLGQGAYNEQFF
DNA: TGTGCCAGCAGCTTAGGGCAGGGGGCCTACAATGAGCAGTTCTTC
V: TRBV7-9
size: .
D: TRBD1
J: TRBJ2-1

CDR3: CASTGEGDTQYF
DNA: TGTGCCAGCACAGGGGAGGGAGATACGCAGTATTTT
V: TRBV2
size: few
D: .
J: TRBJ2-3

CDR3: CASSPPGRGYTF
DNA: TGTGCCAGCAGCCCTCCGGGTCGCGGCTACACCTTC
V: TRBV7-2
size: .
D: .
J: TRBJ1-2

CDR3: CASSLIQELSYEQYF
DNA: TGTGCCAGCAGCTTAATACAGGAATTATCCTACGAGCAGTACTTC
V: TRBV11-2
size: .
D: .
J: TRBJ2-7

CDR3: CASRLSRANTEAFF
DNA: TGTGCCAGCAGGTTGTCCAGGGCGAACACTGAAGCTTTCTTT
V: TRBV2
size: .
D: .
J: TRBJ1-1

CDR3: CASSRGGGGAVYEQYF
DNA: TGTGCCAGCAGCCGCGGGGGGGGAGGAGCGGTCTACGAGCAGTACTTC
V: TRBV11-3
size: once
D: TRBD2
J: TRBJ2-7

CDR3: CASSPGLAGTYEQYF
DNA: TGTGCCAGCAGCCCAGGACTAGCGGGGACCTACGAGCAGTACTTC
V: TRBV7-3
size: .
D: TRBD2
J: TRBJ2-7

CDR3: CASRDLGGSTGYTF
DNA: TGTGCCAGCAGGGATCTGGGAGGGTCAACTGGCTACACCTTC
V: TRBV6-4
size: .
D: .
J: TRBJ1-2

CDR3: CASSPGVGTGELFF
DNA: TGTGCCAGCAGCCCTGGAGTGGGCACCGGGGAGCTGTTTTTT
V: TRBV11-3
size: .
D: .
J: TRBJ2-2

CDR3: CASSIEGGTEAFF
DNA: TGTGCCAGCAGTATCGAGGGGGGGACGGAAGCTTTCTTT
V: TRBV7-9
size: .
D: .
J: TRBJ1-1

CDR3: CASSRPSSGTAPNEQFF
DNA: TGTGCCAGCAGCCGCCCCTCTTCCGGGACAGCCCCTAATGAGCAGTTCTTC
V: TRBV7-3
size: .
D: TRBD1
J: TRBJ2-1

CDR3: CAWSDRGLEGYTF
DNA: TGTGCCTGGAGCGACAGGGGGCTGGAGGGCTACACCTTC
V: TRBV30
size: .
D: TRBD1
J: TRBJ1-2

CDR3: CASADRVNSPLHF
DNA: TGTGCCAGCGCGGACAGGGTAAATTCACCCCTCCACTTT
V: TRBV2
size: .
D: TRBD1
J: TRBJ1-6

CDR3: CSVESETEAFF
DNA: TGCAGCGTTGAAAGTGAGACTGAAGCTTTCTTT
V: TRBV29-1
size: .
D: .
J: TRBJ1-1

CDR3: CASTKQGALTGELFF
DNA: TGTGCCAGCACCAAGCAAGGGGCACTTACCGGGGAGCTGTTTTTT
V: TRBV7-9
size: .
D: .
J: TRBJ2-2

CDR3: CASSSGVGRQYF
DNA: TGTGCCAGTAGTTCAGGGGTGGGACGTCAGTACTTC
V: TRBV19
size: .
D: .
J: TRBJ2-4

CDR3: CASSWVQGSTGELFF
DNA: TGCGCCAGCAGCTGGGTACAGGGGAGCACCGGGGAGCTGTTTTTT
V: TRBV5-1
size: .
D: TRBD1
J: TRBJ2-2

CDR3: CASSIDRGETQYF
DNA: TGTGCCAGTAGTATCGACCGAGGAGAGACCCAGTACTTC
V: TRBV19
size: .
D: .
J: TRBJ2-5

CDR3: CASRRTGAPDYGYTF
DNA: TGTGCCAGCAGACGTACAGGGGCGCCCGATTATGGCTACACCTTC
V: TRBV28
size: .
D: TRBD1
J: TRBJ1-2

CDR3: CAWSHHTF
DNA: TGTGCCTGGAGCCATCACACCTTC
V: TRBV30
size: .
D: .
J: TRBJ1-2

CDR3: CASSPRLMSSYEQYF
DNA: TGTGCCAGCAGTCCTCGACTTATGAGCTCCTACGAGCAGTACTTC
V: TRBV28
size: .
D: .
J: TRBJ2-7

CDR3: CASSFRDRTSPLHF
DNA: TGTGCCAGCAGTTTCCGGGACAGGACTTCACCCCTCCACTTT
V: TRBV28
size: .
D: TRBD1
J: TRBJ1-6

CDR3: CASSLQTVYEQYF
DNA: TGTGCCAGCAGCTTACAGACTGTTTACGAGCAGTACTTC
V: TRBV7-2
size: .
D: .
J: TRBJ2-7

CDR3: CAIRADRTNTEAFF
DNA: TGTGCCATCAGAGCGGACAGGACAAACACTGAAGCTTTCTTT
V: TRBV10-3
size: .
D: TRBD1
J: TRBJ1-1

CDR3: CASSLKDYYDTGELFF
DNA: TGTGCCAGCAGCTTGAAGGACTATTACGACACCGGGGAGCTGTTTTTT
V: TRBV5-6
size: .
D: .
J: TRBJ2-2

CDR3: CASTGVGYTEAFF
DNA: TGTGCCAGCACGGGAGTGGGGTACACTGAAGCTTTCTTT
V: TRBV5-8
size: .
D: .
J: TRBJ1-1